Below are 3 T cell receptor beta chains sequenced from a single sample in a study of blood T cells in healthy people across ages. Next came a second PCR, run for about 7 to 11 cycles, which used a sample-barcoded 5' primer along with a J-beta primer mix. TCRdb reanalysed the 5' RACE reads using MiXCR and keeps one entry per CDR3 protein. The table shows 750,000 to 850,000 distinct CDR3 sequences, with approximately 25% occurring only once. Separately, the same data were catalogued under a study of T cells of mothers and their children.

The sample comprised blood. The source of these receptors is a boy between 10 and 17 years old in good health.

This sequence joins TRBV20-1 and TRBJ1-1, with a tentative D call TRBD1 (6 bases). Trimming cost V 6 bases and J 3 bases, with 20 bases left between them. The length of the CDR3 is 15 residues. Germline V lookup: CDR1 DFQATT, CDR2 SNEGSKA (reference sequence). The DNA for the CDR3 is TGCAGTGCACCGAGGGGGGGCAGGTCAGACACTGAAGCTTTCTTT. It translates to CSAPRGGRSDTEAFF.

CDR3 loop: CASSQVDRGDTEAFF. CDR3 in DNA: TGCGCCAGCAGCCAAGTTGACCGGGGTGACACTGAAGCTTTCTTT. This chain connects TRBV4-1 to TRBJ1-1; D is unresolved. This CDR3 comprises 15 residues. V gave up 1 base and J gave up 3 bases, with 12 bases separating them. Germline assignment: CDR1 MGHRA and CDR2 YSYEKL.

The chain is built from TRBV6-2 or TRBV6-3 and TRBJ1-2; D is ambiguous. V was cut by 2 bases and J by 3 bases, with 7 bases left in between. Germline lookup yields CDR1 MNHEY and CDR2 SVGEGT. The CDR3 totals 13 residues. DNA for the CDR3: TGTGCCAGCAGTTACGGTGAAGACTATGGCTACACCTTC. Amino acid sequence: CASSYGEDYGYTF.